This T cell receptor (beta chain) was obtained from a study of blood T cells in healthy people across ages. Study observations and caveats: Naive and antigen-experienced cells could not be conclusively compared, given unsorted PBMCs. More naive CD4+ cells and higher diversity were found in long-lived than in aged donors.

Turning to this clonotype: The antigen is unknown.

At least 6 micrograms of total RNA were extracted per sample. Using a J-beta primer mix together with a sample-barcoded 5' primer, a second PCR was run for roughly 6 to 11 cycles. TCRdb reprocessed the 5' RACE reads with MiXCR, giving one entry per CDR3 protein. The sample holds about 730,000 distinct CDR3 sequences, about 42% seen once. Germline V gene data show CDR1 as MNHEY and CDR2 as SVGEGT. This CDR3 region has 15 residues. This receptor was taken from a woman aged 60 to 75 in good health. The sample was blood. The V and J genes are TRBV6-2 or TRBV6-3 and TRBJ2-1; 9 nucleotides agree with TRBD1. The end of the DNA fits TRBJ2-7 better, so the J call may be wrong. The chain's CDR3 is CASSYTDRGYNEQYF. The DNA for the CDR3 is TGTGCCAGCAGTTACACGGACAGGGGTTACAATGAGCAGTACTTC.